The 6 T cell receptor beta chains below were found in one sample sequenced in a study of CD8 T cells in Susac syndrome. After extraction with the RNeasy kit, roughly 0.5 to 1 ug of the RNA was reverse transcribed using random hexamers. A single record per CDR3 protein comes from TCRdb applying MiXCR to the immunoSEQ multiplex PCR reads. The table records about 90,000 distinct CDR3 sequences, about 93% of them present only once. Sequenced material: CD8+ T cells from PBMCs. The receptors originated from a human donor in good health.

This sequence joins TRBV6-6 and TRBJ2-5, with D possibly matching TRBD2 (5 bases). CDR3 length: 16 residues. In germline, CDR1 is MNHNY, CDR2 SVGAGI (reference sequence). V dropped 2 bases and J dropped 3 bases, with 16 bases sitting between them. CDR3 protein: CASSYLRGVSEETQYF. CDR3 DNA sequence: TGTGCCAGCAGTTACCTACGGGGTGTCAGCGAAGAGACCCAGTACTTC.

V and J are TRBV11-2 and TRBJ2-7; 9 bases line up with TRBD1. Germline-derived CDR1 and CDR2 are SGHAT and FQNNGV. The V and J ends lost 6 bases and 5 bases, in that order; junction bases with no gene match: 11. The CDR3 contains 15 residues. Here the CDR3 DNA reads TGTGCCAGCAGACAAAAAGGACAGGGGCTCGACGAGCAGTACTTC. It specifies CASRQKGQGLDEQYF.

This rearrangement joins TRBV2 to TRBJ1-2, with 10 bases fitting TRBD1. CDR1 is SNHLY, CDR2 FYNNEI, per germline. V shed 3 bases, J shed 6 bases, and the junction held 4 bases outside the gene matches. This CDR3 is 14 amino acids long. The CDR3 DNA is TGTGCCAGCAGTGATCCGGGACAGGGGAATGGCTACACCTTC. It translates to CASSDPGQGNGYTF.

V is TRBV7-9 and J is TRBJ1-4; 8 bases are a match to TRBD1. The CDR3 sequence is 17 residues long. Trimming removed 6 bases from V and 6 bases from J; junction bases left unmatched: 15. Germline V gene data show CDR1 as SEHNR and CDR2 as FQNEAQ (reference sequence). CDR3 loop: CASRDLETGDSYEKLFF. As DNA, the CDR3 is TGTGCCAGCAGAGACTTAGAGACAGGGGATTCGTATGAAAAACTGTTTTTT.

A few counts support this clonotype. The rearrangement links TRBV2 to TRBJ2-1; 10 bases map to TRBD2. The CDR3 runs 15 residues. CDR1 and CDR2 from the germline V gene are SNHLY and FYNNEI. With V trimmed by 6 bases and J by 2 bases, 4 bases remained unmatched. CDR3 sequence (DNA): TGTGCCAGCAGCGGCACTAGCGGGGCCTACAATGAGCAGTTCTTC. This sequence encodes CASSGTSGAYNEQFF.

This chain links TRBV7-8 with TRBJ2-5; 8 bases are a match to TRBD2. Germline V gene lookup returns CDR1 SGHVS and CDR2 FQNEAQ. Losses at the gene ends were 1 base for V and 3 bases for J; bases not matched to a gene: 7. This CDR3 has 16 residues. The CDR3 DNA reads TGTGCCAGCAGCTTAGAACGCGGGGGGCAGGAAGAGACCCAGTACTTC. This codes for CASSLERGGQEETQYF.